A single sample gave rise to the 22 T cell receptor beta chains below, sequenced in a study of blood T cell repertoires in COVID-19 (dated by TCRdb to about 2020). Library preparation used the immunoSEQ multiplex PCR assay. As stored in TCRdb, this immuneACCESS dataset retains in-frame rearrangements with V and J assigned. A fraction of the clones does not appear; measured against another copy, unresolved V genes explain less than half of the discrepancy, and the remainder lacks a known reason. The sample data list about 250,000 clones, and approximately 82% of these were observed just once. The ten largest clones capture roughly 8.7% of the sample. Sequenced: peripheral blood. The receptor set was obtained from a man aged 40-50 years with active or convalescent COVID-19.

The chain carries TRBV6-6 and TRBJ2-3; 9 nucleotides line up with TRBD1. This CDR3 has 16 amino acids. V shed 2 bases and J 8 bases; nucleotides not matched to a gene: 11. The germline gives CDR1 MNHNY, CDR2 SVGAGI (reference sequence). The CDR3 sequence: CASSYKGQGMKATQYF. The CDR3 nucleotides read TGTGCCAGCAGTTACAAAGGACAGGGGATGAAGGCTACGCAGTATTTT.

The rearrangement uses TRBV18 and TRBJ2-7, with D possibly being TRBD1 (6 bases). CDR1 is KGHSH, CDR2 LQKENI, per germline. V lost 3 bases, J lost 6 bases, and 9 bases lay in between. The CDR3 length is 12 residues. The CDR3 sequence: CASSPSRGEQYF. In DNA form, the CDR3 reads TGTGCCAGCTCACCGAGCAGGGGCGAGCAGTACTTC.

This clone was counted once. The CDR3 DNA follows: TGTGCCAGCAGTTACGAGTGGTCCTATAATTCACCCCTCCACTTT. It translates to CASSYEWSYNSPLHF. The chain has TRBV6-5 and TRBJ1-6; no definite D call. Trimming stripped 2 bases from V and 1 base from J, with 6 bases between. Germline V gene lookup returns CDR1 MNHEY and CDR2 SVGAGI. There are 15 residues in the CDR3.

V and J are TRBV30 and TRBJ1-1; D perhaps matches TRBD1 (5 bases). From germline, CDR1 is GTSNPN and CDR2 SVGIG (reference sequence). The CDR3 is 15 residues long. V was trimmed by 4 bases and J by 1 base, leaving 16 bases between them. This chain's CDR3 is CAWIPEGRENTEAFF. In DNA form, the CDR3 reads TGTGCCTGGATCCCGGAGGGCAGGGAGAACACTGAAGCTTTCTTT.

The chain has TRBV19 and TRBJ1-1; weak D call: TRBD1 (5 bases). Germline CDR1 and CDR2: LNHDA and SQIVND (reference sequence). This CDR3 is 17 amino acids long. V dropped 7 bases and J dropped 4 bases, with 25 bases sitting between them. The CDR3 region has the DNA TGTGCCAGTAACCAACCATCAACCGGGGGATCGGGCACTGAAGCTTTCTTT. Residues: CASNQPSTGGSGTEAFF. Variable domain in full (rest from reference TRBV19 and TRBJ1-1): DGGITQSPKYLFRKEGQNVTLSCEQNLNHDAMYWYRQDPGQGLRLIYYSQIVNDFQKGDIAEGYSVSREKKESFPLTVTSAQKNPTAFYLCASNQPSTGGSGTEAFFGQGTRLTVV.

The chain links TRBV24-1 to TRBJ2-1; 12 bases map to TRBD2. Trimming removed 2 bases from V and 4 bases from J; junction bases left unmatched: 5. CDR1 is KGHDR and CDR2 is SFDVKD in the germline V gene. The CDR3 totals 17 residues. CDR3 DNA sequence: TGTGCCACCAGTGATTCCGGACTAGCGGGACCATACAATGAGCAGTTCTTC. Its protein product is CATSDSGLAGPYNEQFF.

The rearrangement uses TRBV27 and TRBJ2-6, with D perhaps matching TRBD1 (5 bases). V was cut by 7 bases and J by 0 bases, with 13 bases left in between. The CDR3 totals 16 residues. The V gene's germline CDR1 is MNHEY and CDR2 SMNVEV (reference sequence). In nucleotides, the CDR3 is TGTGCCAGCACCGAGACAGTTCACTCTGGGGCCAACGTCCTGACTTTC. Translating it yields CASTETVHSGANVLTF.

In its sample, this clone was seen a few times. The chain is built from TRBV2 and TRBJ1-3; unclear D gene. Germline CDR1 reads SNHLY; CDR2 reads FYNNEI. V was cut by 6 bases and J by 15 bases, with 15 bases left in between. This CDR3 region has 11 residues. The CDR3 loop reads CASRGEVTEYF. In DNA form, the CDR3 reads TGTGCCAGCAGAGGCGAGGTGACGGAATATTTT.

V and J are TRBV5-6 and TRBJ2-2; TRBD2 is a possible D gene (5 bases). V gave up 2 bases and J gave up 6 bases, with 14 bases separating them. CDR1 and CDR2 from the germline V gene are SGHDT and YYEEEE. The CDR3 spans 15 residues. This CDR3 is CASSFAGPGPGELFF. Written as DNA, the CDR3 is TGTGCCAGCAGCTTCGCGGGCCCCGGACCCGGGGAGCTGTTTTTT.

Only one count was recorded for this clone. This chain joins TRBV15 and TRBJ2-1; 10 positions match TRBD1. The germline gives CDR1 LNHNV, CDR2 YYDKDF (reference sequence). Trimming cost V 3 bases and J 7 bases; bases outside gene matches: 0. The CDR3 covers 13 residues. DNA for the CDR3: TGTGCCACCAGCAGGGACAGGGGGAATGAGCAGTTCTTC. Amino acids: CATSRDRGNEQFF.

The V call is TRBV6-5, the J call TRBJ1-6; 7 nucleotides agree with TRBD1. Germline V gene sequence: CDR1 MNHEY, CDR2 SVGAGI. The CDR3 length is 14 residues. With 4 bases clipped from V and 6 bases from J, the junction kept 3 bases outside the gene matches. Written as DNA, the CDR3 is TGTGCCAGCAGTTGGACAGGCGCTAATTCACCCCTCCACTTT. Translation: CASSWTGANSPLHF.

The genes are TRBV7-3 and TRBJ1-1; a weak D match, TRBD1 (5 bases). The ends were cut back, 0 bases at V and 6 bases at J, with 17 bases in the middle. Germline loops: CDR1 SGHTA, CDR2 FQGTGA. This CDR3 is built from 16 residues. Here the CDR3 DNA reads TGTGCCAGCAGCTTAACGGGGGGTAGCGGTACGGCTGAAGCTTTCTTT. This encodes CASSLTGGSGTAEAFF.

The chain uses TRBV5-5 and TRBJ2-7; TRBD1 matches at 7 bases. V shed 0 bases and J 0 bases; nucleotides not matched to a gene: 12. The CDR3 has 18 residues. Germline V gene lookup returns CDR1 SGHKS and CDR2 YYEKEE (reference sequence). CDR3 region: CASSLALAGGFGSYEQYF. The CDR3 region has the DNA TGTGCCAGCAGCTTGGCCCTGGCAGGGGGTTTCGGCTCCTACGAGCAGTACTTC.

In its sample, this clone was seen a few times. Its ends do not fully match the called genes, so a read error is possible. The chain joins TRBV3-1 (or the pseudogene TRBV3-2) to TRBJ2-7; D perhaps matches TRBD1 (6 bases). CDR3 length equals 12 residues. Germline V gene lookup returns CDR1 LGHDT and CDR2 YNNKEL (reference sequence). The CDR3 nucleotides are TGTGCCAGCAGCCAAGTTCCCGACAGGCGCCACTTC. This codes for CASSQVPDRRHF.

The chain employs TRBV18 and TRBJ1-4, with D perhaps TRBD1 (5 bases). The CDR3 is 16 residues long. Germline loops: CDR1 KGHSH, CDR2 LQKENI. With 3 bases removed from V and 3 bases from J, the gap between germline ends came to 14 bases. The CDR3 loop is CASSPDTIGANEKLFF. CDR3 nucleotides: TGTGCCAGCTCACCGGACACAATAGGAGCTAATGAAAAACTGTTTTTT.

The chain uses TRBV14 and TRBJ2-2; 8 bases match TRBD1. Unmatched junction bases numbered 11, after V lost 7 bases and J lost 1 base. CDR1 SGHDN and CDR2 FVKESK come from the germline V gene. The CDR3 covers 17 residues. The CDR3 is CASITPDRAWNTGELFF. The CDR3 coding sequence is TGTGCCAGCATTACCCCGGACAGGGCATGGAACACCGGGGAGCTGTTTTTT.

The chain combines TRBV7-8 with TRBJ1-5; a possible D gene is TRBD1 (5 bases). The CDR3 spans 14 residues. Germline V gene data show CDR1 as SGHVS and CDR2 as FQNEAQ. Trimming cost V 5 bases and J 3 bases, with 11 bases left between them. CDR3 in DNA: TGTGCCAGCAGCCAGTGGGGGGACAATCAGCCCCAGCATTTT. Translation: CASSQWGDNQPQHF.

The V gene is TRBV6-5, the J gene TRBJ2-3; TRBD2 matches at 8 bases. The V gene's germline CDR1 is MNHEY and CDR2 SVGAGI. This CDR3 contains 15 residues. V lost 2 bases to trimming and J lost 4 bases; unmatched junction nucleotides: 5. The CDR3 loop reads CASSYGGGRADTQYF. The DNA of the CDR3 is TGTGCCAGCAGTTACGGCGGGGGGAGGGCAGATACGCAGTATTTT.

This chain joins TRBV11-3 and TRBJ2-7, with 7 bases aligning to TRBD1. The CDR3 runs 15 residues. V lost 2 bases to trimming and J lost 0 bases; unmatched junction nucleotides: 4. CDR1 SGHNT and CDR2 YENEEA come from the germline V gene. CDR3 bases: TGTGCCAGCAGCTTAATGACAGGGACCTCCTACGAGCAGTACTTC. It is translated as CASSLMTGTSYEQYF.

The rearrangement links TRBV27 to TRBJ2-3, with D possibly being TRBD2 (5 bases). This CDR3 has 16 residues. V lost 6 bases and J lost 2, with 18 bases in between. Germline V gene lookup returns CDR1 MNHEY and CDR2 SMNVEV (reference sequence). CDR3 sequence reads: CASSPPSSIFTDTQYF. Here the CDR3 DNA reads TGTGCCAGCAGCCCCCCTAGCTCGATCTTCACAGATACGCAGTATTTT.

The chain uses TRBV2 and TRBJ2-3; 7 nucleotides agree with TRBD2. Per the germline V gene, CDR1 is SNHLY and CDR2 is FYNNEI. The CDR3 is made up of 13 amino acids. With V trimmed by 6 bases and J by 3 bases, 3 bases remained unmatched. The CDR3, as DNA: TGTGCCAGCAGGCGGGGGATTACAGATACGCAGTATTTT. Translating it yields CASRRGITDTQYF.

Only one count was recorded for this clone. V usage is TRBV12-5 and J usage is TRBJ1-1; 7 bases agree with TRBD1. Germline values: CDR1 LGHNT, CDR2 FRNRAP. The CDR3 totals 14 residues. V gave up 7 bases and J gave up 5 bases; unmatched junction bases: 10. This chain's CDR3 is CASASQGKGTEAFF. In nucleotides, the CDR3 is TGTGCTAGTGCCTCACAGGGGAAGGGGACTGAAGCTTTCTTT.